This T cell receptor beta chain was sequenced for a study of T-cell reconstitution after alpha-beta-depleted transplantation in children. Study-wide findings and caveats: Hyperexpanded clones declined; after one year, newly produced T cells mostly supplied diversity. Expanded graft clones numbering several hundred reportedly gave rise to alpha-beta T cells about two months after transplant.

Points on this clonotype: What it binds is not known.

There are 14 residues in the CDR3. Germline CDR1 and CDR2: DFQATT and SNEGSKA (reference sequence). J gave up 3 bases and V 3 bases, and 5 bases lay outside the gene matches. Unique molecular identifiers tagged the TCRbeta library. A single record per CDR3 protein comes from TCRdb applying MiXCR to the PCR reads. The sample consists of fewer than 500,000 distinct CDR3 sequences, around two fifths of them appearing once. The source was PBMCs, collected before TCRalphabeta/CD19-depleted stem cell transplant. This TCR was sampled from a girl aged 2-10 years with aplastic anemia, due to receive a stem cell transplant. The rearrangement links TRBV20-1 to TRBJ2-5; 9 bases match TRBD1. This CDR3 reads CSASWRTGEETQYF. CDR3 coding DNA: TGCAGTGCTAGTTGGAGGACAGGGGAAGAGACCCAGTACTTC.